This TCR beta chain stems from a study of vaccination and CD4 T cells after COVID-19. Study-wide background: Two of the convalescents were Hispanic, and convalescents were six males and four females.

Germline V gene lookup returns CDR1 SGHRS and CDR2 YFSETQ. V dropped 4 bases and J dropped 5 bases, with 16 bases sitting between them. The CDR3 has 14 amino acids. Cultured CD4+ T-cell DNA underwent Oncomine TCR Beta short-read sequencing. From the PCR reads, TCRdb called clonotypes with MiXCR, one entry per CDR3 protein. The profile covers around 17,000 distinct CDR3 sequences, with under 75% appearing a single time and about 7.7% taken by the ten largest. Treatment meaning: roughly 10-day PBMC culture with coronavirus spike peptide pools or control peptides (ViraFEST assay). Using peptide pools, antigen-specific T cells were expanded in ViraFEST before TCRs were sequenced. Details on this clonotype: Antigen specificity is unknown.

Source material: CD4+ T cells from blood, cultured in vitro. This TCR was recovered from a human donor who had recovered from COVID-19. This chain links TRBV5-1 with TRBJ2-7; possible D gene TRBD1, 6 bases. The CDR3 sequence is CASSPDSPGHEQYF. The CDR3 nucleotides read TGCGCCAGCAGCCCGGACAGTCCTGGGCACGAGCAGTACTTC.